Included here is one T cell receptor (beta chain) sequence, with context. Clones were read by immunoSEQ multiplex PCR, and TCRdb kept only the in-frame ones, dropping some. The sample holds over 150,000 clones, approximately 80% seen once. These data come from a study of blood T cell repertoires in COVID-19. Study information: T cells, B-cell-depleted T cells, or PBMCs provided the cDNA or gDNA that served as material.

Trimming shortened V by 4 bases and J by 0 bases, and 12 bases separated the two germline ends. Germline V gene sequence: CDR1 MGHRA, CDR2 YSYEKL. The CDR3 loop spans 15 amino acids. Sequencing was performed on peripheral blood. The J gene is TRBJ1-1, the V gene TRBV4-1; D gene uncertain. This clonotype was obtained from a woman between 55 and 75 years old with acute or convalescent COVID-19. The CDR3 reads CASSPFSGLNTEAFF. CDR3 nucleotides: TGCGCCAGCAGCCCCTTTAGTGGTTTGAACACTGAAGCTTTCTTT.